The entry below describes one T cell receptor (beta chain). Its antigen is still unknown. Base-call qualities are not available, and no considerably larger clone is one nucleotide away. The germline V gene sets CDR1 to SGHVS and CDR2 to FNYEAQ. Germline trimming: 6 bases from V, 5 bases from J; junction bases outside gene matches: 6. There are 14 amino acids in the CDR3, from cysteine to phenylalanine inclusive. Of the read, only the CDR3 DNA is kept; its 42 bases are in frame from base 1. The receptor library was made with the immunoSEQ multiplex PCR assay. For the multiplex PCR, a mixture combining 60 forward primers for TCR Vbeta segments and 13 reverse primers for TCR Jbeta segments was used. The CDR3 region of rearranged TCR beta genes was amplified from genomic DNA by a multiplex PCR assay. On the Illumina HiSeq System, the amplified TCR beta libraries were sequenced as 87-base-pair reads. As for how the authors treated the data: Across the 700 or so repertoires, a later analysis counted tens of millions of unique TCR beta chains, 9.5 million to 13 million of which were shared by at least two donors. To remove PCR and sequencing errors, raw reads were error-corrected and collapsed into unique sequences using a nearest-neighbor algorithm that merged closely related sequences. CDR3 sequences were aligned to IMGT reference sequences to assign V, D and J gene segments. For a sequence to be retained, at least a six-nucleotide match to both a V gene segment and a J gene segment was required. Rearrangements were classified as productive when the CDR3 lacked stop codons and remained in frame with V and J, and all other rearrangements were classified as non-productive. Following IMGT convention, CDR3 was defined as the stretch from the second conserved V-encoded cysteine to the conserved J-encoded phenylalanine. The earlier analysis of a few hundred of the donors excluded any sequence lacking an unambiguous match to a single V gene segment. In an earlier analysis of a few hundred of the donors, a V segment was called functional when productive rearrangements were above 56.7%, and segregating when the standard deviation between donors exceeded 5%. A statistical classification framework was developed to diagnose cytomegalovirus status using the catalog of TCR beta chain sequences. In a later analysis, V and J genes were assigned by comparing TCR nucleotide sequences against IMGT/GENE-DB human TR gene sequences. A later analysis assigned CDR3 sequences and most-parsimonious VDJ recombination scenarios with the TCRdist pipeline. In a later analysis, every TCR beta chain was defined by the combination of its CDR3 amino acid sequence and its V-gene family, and reads without a unique V-gene family were dropped. A later analysis removed 500 to 650 highly shared, low-generation-probability nucleotide sequences to deal with suspected cross-contamination and a sequencing artifact. A later analysis calculated a clonal expansion index for each public chain from normalized within-repertoire ranks of inferred template counts. Generation probabilities in a later analysis came from a VDJ recombination model fitted to out-of-frame rearrangements, and those results were checked against IGoR. In a later analysis, hypergeometric tests were used to score TCR-TCR, TCR-HLA and TCR-CMV co-occurrence, with a repertoire-size bias correction applied to TCR pairs. A later analysis estimated false discovery rates by permuting HLA or CMV assignments 20 times. In a later analysis, co-occurring TCRs were grouped using DBSCAN, and TCRdist sequence similarity was added for clustering within HLA-allele-positive subsets. For co-occurrence clustering, repertoires with fewer than 30,000 or more than 120,000 public chains were excluded, along with about five repertoires with anomalous nucleotide sharing. TCRdb mirrors the immuneACCESS table, restricted to in-frame sequences. Some clones are absent from its copies; in checked studies, under half trace to an unresolved V gene, and the reason for the others is unknown. For V, J and clone size, that table is used; D and trimming come from the DNA. This sample is represented by about 96,000 clones; roughly 84% of them were singletons. Of the sample, around 3% falls within the top ten clones.

This record belongs to a study of cytomegalovirus exposure and HLA in healthy donors (dated 2017 in TCRdb). Background for the entire study: In an earlier analysis of some 610 of the donors, 250 to 350 Gb of sequence data and approximately 100 million unique TCR beta sequences from about 179 million T cells were reported. An early release covering about 600 HLA-typed donors comprised approximately 300 gigabases of sequencing data and some 79 million unique TCR sequences. The genetic ancestry cluster associated with self-reported Caucasian donors included about four fifths of the 300 to 400 genotyped donors. The study aimed to test whether cataloging public T cell receptors could reveal signatures of past pathogen exposure. The T cell repertoires of 666 subjects were profiled by immunosequencing and related to cytomegalovirus serostatus. Besides the first cohort of 550 to 750 subjects, a separate validation cohort made up of 120 different subjects was used. To predict cytomegalovirus infection status, the study combined high-throughput TCR immunosequencing, statistical association of individual TCRs with disease status, and machine learning. A later analysis re-examined previously published TCR beta repertoires from several hundred donors and added high-resolution HLA genotyping to investigate patterns of TCR occurrence. In the later analysis, no new phenotypic data were used to find candidate immune exposures; instead, reliance was placed on TCR beta sequences and their occurrence across donors. To decide whether each TCR beta V gene segment behaved as functional or pseudogenic, an earlier analysis of some 570 of the donors relied on high-throughput TCR beta sequencing. Alongside the repertoire data, information on donor age, sex, ethnicity and CMV serostatus was compiled. A later genetic analysis used genome-wide SNP genotypes for about three fifths of the 666 donors, treating that subset as a discovery cohort. Every discovery cohort repertoire had been produced on one sequencing platform. HLA typing covered class I and class II loci at four-digit resolution. Typing coverage differed by locus: A, B, C, DRB1 and DQB1 were typed in about 629-640 donors, DQA1 in roughly 500, DPA1 in around 610, and DPB1 in just under 480. About five DR-DQ haplotypes were handled as single units for association and clustering, since linkage in the cohort was strong. On average, around 230,000 unique TCR beta nucleotide sequences were sequenced per donor among a few hundred genotyped donors of the cohort, with 15% to 20% of those sequences being non-productive. Here is what the overall study found, with its caveats: Cytomegalovirus status was reported to be diagnosed by the classifier with high specificity and sensitivity in both the original and validation cohorts. In an earlier analysis of approximately 600 of the donors, most TCR beta V segments were observed in productive rearrangements about 90% or about 30% of the time, broadly matching IMGT annotations. A further reported finding was that TCR beta sequences accurately predicted the HLA-A and HLA-B alleles for most subjects in the first cohort. In a later analysis, several top co-occurrence clusters were reported to appear linked to parvovirus B19, influenza, CMV and Epstein-Barr virus. According to a later analysis, most CMV-associated TCR beta chains appeared to be HLA-restricted, and the HLA associations seemed to be driven largely by CMV exposure. In vitro tests confirmed that a few of the cytomegalovirus-associated TCR beta chains recognize cytomegalovirus antigens. In a later analysis, the rate of TCR association differed among HLA loci, with DRB1 alleles having the most associated TCRs and HLA-C alleles having the fewest. A cluster of highly shared sequence variants was judged likely to be a technical artifact of the sequencing pipeline. For the cohort, immune exposure information was limited to CMV serostatus. HLA typing was unavailable for some donors at each locus, so association tests used only the typed subset. Across donors, most TCR sequences were observed very rarely, whereas some public TCRs were present in many individuals. In the study, approximately 160 TCR beta chains were listed as associated with cytomegalovirus. The 87-base-pair reads could not distinguish some IMGT-functional V segments, including TRBV6-2 and TRBV6-3, so those segments were excluded. Because counts were too low, seventeen rarely observed V segments, including chromosome 9 orphons, were left out of the earlier analysis of over 550 of the donors. Linkage disequilibrium might explain the correlated functional status among segregating V segments, but an unknown experimental factor could not be ruled out. Compared with equally common non-associated chains, HLA-associated TCR beta chains in a later analysis were more clonally expanded and had lower generation probabilities. In this cohort, only TCR beta chains were sequenced, and detectable features were limited by the absence of alpha or paired-chain data. According to the authors, the approach could potentially be generalized to other disease states and immunological phenotypes. A later genetic analysis reported fewer N-insertions in productive TCRs among donors in an Asian-associated ancestry cluster than the 666-donor mean. In a later genetic analysis, a missense DCLRE1C variant was associated with V-gene and J-gene trimming of TCR beta chains, and the association was replicated in an independent cohort. When HLA alleles, especially DR and DQ, strongly co-occurred, attributing TCR associations to individual alleles was difficult. Roughly uniform sequencing depth across donors was assumed in presence/absence analyses, although this assumption may not hold. In a later analysis, 15,000 to 20,000 TCR beta sequences were associated with specific HLA alleles at a false discovery rate of 0.05.

The cohort was made up of 500 to 850 healthy bone marrow donors. Cohort members were all nominally healthy when sampled, although unrecorded immune exposures were likely present. The donor tested CMV seronegative and was one of the 352 seronegative cohort members. A peripheral blood sample was collected from each donor, and TCR beta sequencing was performed on peripheral blood mononuclear cells. The Qiagen DNeasy Blood Extraction Kit was used to extract genomic DNA from the blood cell samples. This clonotype was sampled from a man aged 25 to 40 in good health and CMV-seronegative. The specimen was PBMCs. The chain employs TRBV7-6 and TRBJ1-1, with TRBD1 identical over 10 junction bases. CDR3 loop: CASSQDRGLTEAFF. DNA sequence: TGTGCCAGCAGTCAGGACAGGGGGTTGACTGAAGCTTTCTTT.